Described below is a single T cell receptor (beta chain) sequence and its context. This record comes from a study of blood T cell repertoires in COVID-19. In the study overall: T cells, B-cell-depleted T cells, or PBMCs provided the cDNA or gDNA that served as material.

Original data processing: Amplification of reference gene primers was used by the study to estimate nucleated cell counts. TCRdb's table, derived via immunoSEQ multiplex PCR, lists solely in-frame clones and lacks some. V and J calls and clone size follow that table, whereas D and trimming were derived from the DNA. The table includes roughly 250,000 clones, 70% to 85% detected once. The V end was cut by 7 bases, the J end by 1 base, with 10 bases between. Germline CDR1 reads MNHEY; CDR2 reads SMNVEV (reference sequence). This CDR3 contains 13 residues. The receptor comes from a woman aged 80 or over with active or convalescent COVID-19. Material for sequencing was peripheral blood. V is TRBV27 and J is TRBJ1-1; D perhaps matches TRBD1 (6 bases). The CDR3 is CASNQQGNTEAFF. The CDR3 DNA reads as TGTGCCAGCAACCAACAGGGGAACACTGAAGCTTTCTTT.